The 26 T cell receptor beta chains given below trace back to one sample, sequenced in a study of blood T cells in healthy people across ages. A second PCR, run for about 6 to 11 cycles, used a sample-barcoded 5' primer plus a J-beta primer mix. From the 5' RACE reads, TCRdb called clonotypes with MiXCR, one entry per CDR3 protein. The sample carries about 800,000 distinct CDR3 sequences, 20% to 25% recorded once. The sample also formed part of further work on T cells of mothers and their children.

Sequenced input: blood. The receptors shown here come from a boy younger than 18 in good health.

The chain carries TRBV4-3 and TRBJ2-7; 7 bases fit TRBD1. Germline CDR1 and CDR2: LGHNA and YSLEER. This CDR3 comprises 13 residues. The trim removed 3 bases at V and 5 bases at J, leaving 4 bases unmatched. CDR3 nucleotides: TGCGCCAGCAGCCAGAAACAGGGGAACGAGCAGTACTTC. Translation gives CASSQKQGNEQYF.

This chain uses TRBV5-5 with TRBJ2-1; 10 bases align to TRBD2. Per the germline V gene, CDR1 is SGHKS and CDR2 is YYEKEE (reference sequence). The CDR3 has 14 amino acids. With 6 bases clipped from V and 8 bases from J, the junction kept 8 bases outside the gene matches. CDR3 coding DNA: TGTGCCAGCATCCAGCGGGAGGGCCCTTATGAGCAGTTCTTC. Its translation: CASIQREGPYEQFF.

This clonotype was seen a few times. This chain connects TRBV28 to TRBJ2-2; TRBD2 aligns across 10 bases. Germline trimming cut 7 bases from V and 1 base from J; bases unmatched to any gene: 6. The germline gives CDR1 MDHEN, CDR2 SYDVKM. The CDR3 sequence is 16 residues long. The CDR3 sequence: CASTSGGLLNTGELFF. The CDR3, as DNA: TGTGCCAGCACTAGCGGGGGACTACTGAACACCGGGGAGCTGTTTTTT.

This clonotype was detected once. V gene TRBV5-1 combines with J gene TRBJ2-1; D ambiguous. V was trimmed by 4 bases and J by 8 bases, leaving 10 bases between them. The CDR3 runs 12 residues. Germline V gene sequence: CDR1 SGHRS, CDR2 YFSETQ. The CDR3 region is CASSLDGYEQFF. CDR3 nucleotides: TGCGCCAGCAGCCTGGACGGTTATGAGCAGTTCTTC. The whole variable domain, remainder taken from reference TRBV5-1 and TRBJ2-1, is KAGVTQTPRYLIKTRGQQVTLSCSPISGHRSVSWYQQTPGQGLQFLFEYFSETQRNKGNFPGRFSGRQFSNSRSEMNVSTLELGDSALYLCASSLDGYEQFFGPGTRLTVL.

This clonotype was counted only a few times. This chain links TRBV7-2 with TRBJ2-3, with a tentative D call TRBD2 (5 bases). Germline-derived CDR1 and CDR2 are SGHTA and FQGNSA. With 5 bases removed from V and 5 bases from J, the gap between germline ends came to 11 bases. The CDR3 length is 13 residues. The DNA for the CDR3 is TGTGCCAGCAGCCCCATTGGAGGAGATACGCAGTATTTT. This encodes CASSPIGGDTQYF. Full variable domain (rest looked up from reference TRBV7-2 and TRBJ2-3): GAGVSQSPSNKVTEKGKDVELRCDPISGHTALYWYRQSLGQGLEFLIYFQGNSAPDKSGLPSDRFSAERTGGSVSTLTIQRTQQEDSAVYLCASSPIGGDTQYFGPGTRLTVL.

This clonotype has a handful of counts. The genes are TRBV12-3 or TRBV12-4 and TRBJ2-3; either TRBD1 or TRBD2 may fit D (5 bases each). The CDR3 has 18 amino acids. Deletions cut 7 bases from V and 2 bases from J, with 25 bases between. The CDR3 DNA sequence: TGTGCCAGCAACCCGGGGCTACGACCGCTATCCCACACAGATACGCAGTATTTT. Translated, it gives CASNPGLRPLSHTDTQYF.

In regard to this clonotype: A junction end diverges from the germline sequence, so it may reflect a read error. CDR3 loop: CASSLEAGAVYGYTF. The CDR3 region has the DNA TGTGCCAGCAGCTTAGAGGCGGGGGCGGTCTATGGCTACACCTTC. The V gene is TRBV12-3 or TRBV12-4, the J gene TRBJ1-2, with a tentative D call TRBD1 (6 bases). The length of the CDR3 is 15 residues.

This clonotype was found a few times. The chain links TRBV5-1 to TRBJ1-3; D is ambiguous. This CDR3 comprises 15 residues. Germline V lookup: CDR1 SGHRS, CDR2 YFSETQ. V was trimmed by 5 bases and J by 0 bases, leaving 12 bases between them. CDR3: CASRTTVFSGNTIYF. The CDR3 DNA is TGCGCCAGCAGGACAACGGTCTTCTCTGGAAACACCATATATTTT.

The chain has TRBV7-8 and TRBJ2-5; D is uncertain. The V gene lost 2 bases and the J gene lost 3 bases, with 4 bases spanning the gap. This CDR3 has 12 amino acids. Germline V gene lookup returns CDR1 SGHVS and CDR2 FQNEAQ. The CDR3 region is CASSLWEETQYF. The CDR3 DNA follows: TGTGCCAGCAGCTTATGGGAAGAGACCCAGTACTTC.

The CDR3 region is CASSFWTGGGIGEETQYF. The CDR3, as DNA: TGTGCCAGCAGTTTCTGGACAGGGGGCGGGATCGGCGAAGAGACCCAGTACTTC. The V call is TRBV28, the J call TRBJ2-5, with 11 bases that match TRBD1. CDR3 length: 18 residues. Germline V gene lookup returns CDR1 MDHEN and CDR2 SYDVKM. Trimming took 3 bases from V and 3 from J; bases not matched to a gene: 12. Full variable domain (remainder filled in from reference TRBV28 and TRBJ2-5): DVKVTQSSRYLVKRTGEKVFLECVQDMDHENMFWYRQDPGLGLRLIYFSYDVKMKEKGDIPEGYSVSREKKERFSLILESASTNQTSMYLCASSFWTGGGIGEETQYFGPGTRLLVL.

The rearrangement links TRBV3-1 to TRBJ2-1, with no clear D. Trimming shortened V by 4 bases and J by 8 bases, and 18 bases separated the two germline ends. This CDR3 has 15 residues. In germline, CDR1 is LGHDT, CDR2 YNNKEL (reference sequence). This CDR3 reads CASSRGLPLNDEQFF. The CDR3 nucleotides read TGTGCCAGCAGCCGGGGTTTACCCCTTAACGATGAGCAGTTCTTC.

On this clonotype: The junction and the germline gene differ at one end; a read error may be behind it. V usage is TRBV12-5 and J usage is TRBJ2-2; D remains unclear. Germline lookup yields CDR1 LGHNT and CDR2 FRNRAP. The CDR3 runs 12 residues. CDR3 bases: TGTGTTAGTGCCTCCGGGACCGGGGAGCTGTTTTTT. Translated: CVSASGTGELFF.

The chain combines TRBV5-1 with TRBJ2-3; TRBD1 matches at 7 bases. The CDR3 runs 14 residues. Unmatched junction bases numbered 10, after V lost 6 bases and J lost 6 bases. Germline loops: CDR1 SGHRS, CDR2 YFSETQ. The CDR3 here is CASTVSRGHDTQYF. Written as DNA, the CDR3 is TGCGCCAGCACCGTTTCGAGGGGGCACGATACGCAGTATTTT.

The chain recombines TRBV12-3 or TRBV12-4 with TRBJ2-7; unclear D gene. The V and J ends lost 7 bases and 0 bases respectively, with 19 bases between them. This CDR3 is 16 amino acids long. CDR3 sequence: CASTHAMGRSSYEQYF. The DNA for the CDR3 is TGTGCCAGCACCCACGCGATGGGCAGGAGCTCCTACGAGCAGTACTTC.

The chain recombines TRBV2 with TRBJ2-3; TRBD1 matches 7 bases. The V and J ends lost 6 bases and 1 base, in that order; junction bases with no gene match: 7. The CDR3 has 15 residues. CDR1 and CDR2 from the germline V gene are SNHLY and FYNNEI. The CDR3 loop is CASRFDRVRTDTQYF. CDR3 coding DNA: TGTGCCAGCAGATTCGACAGGGTACGCACAGATACGCAGTATTTT.

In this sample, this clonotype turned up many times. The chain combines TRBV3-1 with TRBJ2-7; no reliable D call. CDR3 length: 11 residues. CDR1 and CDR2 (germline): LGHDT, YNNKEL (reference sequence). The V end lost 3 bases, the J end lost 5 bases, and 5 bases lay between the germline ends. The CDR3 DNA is TGTGCCAGCAGCCATCGCGACGAGCAGTACTTC. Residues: CASSHRDEQYF.

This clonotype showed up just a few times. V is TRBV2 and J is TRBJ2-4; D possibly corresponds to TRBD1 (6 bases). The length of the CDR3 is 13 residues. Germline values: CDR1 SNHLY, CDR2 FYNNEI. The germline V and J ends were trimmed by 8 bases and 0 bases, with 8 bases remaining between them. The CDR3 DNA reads TGTGCCAGCCTACAGGGAGCCAAAAACATTCAGTACTTC. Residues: CASLQGAKNIQYF.

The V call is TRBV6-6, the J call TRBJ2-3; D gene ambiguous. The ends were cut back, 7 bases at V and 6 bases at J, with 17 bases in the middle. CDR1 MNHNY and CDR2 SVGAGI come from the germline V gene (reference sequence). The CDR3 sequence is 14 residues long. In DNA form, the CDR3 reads TGTGCCAGCACGGCGTCGGTAGCACCCGATACGCAGTATTTT. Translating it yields CASTASVAPDTQYF.

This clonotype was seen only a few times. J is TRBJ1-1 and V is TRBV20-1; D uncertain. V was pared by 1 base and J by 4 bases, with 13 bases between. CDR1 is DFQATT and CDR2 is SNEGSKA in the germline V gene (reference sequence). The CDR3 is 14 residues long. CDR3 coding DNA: TGCAGTGCTAGAGGAACCGGGGTGATCACTGAAGCTTTCTTT. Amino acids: CSARGTGVITEAFF.

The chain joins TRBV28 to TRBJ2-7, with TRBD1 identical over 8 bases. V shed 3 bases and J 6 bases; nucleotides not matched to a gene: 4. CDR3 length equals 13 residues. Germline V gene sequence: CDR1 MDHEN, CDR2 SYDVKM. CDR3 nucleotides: TGTGCCAGCAGTTTGAACAGGGGGTTCGAGCAGTACTTC. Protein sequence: CASSLNRGFEQYF.

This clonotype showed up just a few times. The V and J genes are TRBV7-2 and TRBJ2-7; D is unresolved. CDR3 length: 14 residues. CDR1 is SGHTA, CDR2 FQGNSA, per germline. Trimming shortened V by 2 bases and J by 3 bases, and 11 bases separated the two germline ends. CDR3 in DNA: TGTGCCAGCAGCTTACTGCCGGATGGCTACGAGCAGTACTTC. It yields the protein CASSLLPDGYEQYF.

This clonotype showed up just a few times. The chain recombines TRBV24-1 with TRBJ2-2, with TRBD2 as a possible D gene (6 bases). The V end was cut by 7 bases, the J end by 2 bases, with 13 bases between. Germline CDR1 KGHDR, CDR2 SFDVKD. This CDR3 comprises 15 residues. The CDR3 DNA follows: TGTGCCACCAGCCCCGGGACTCTTAACACCGGGGAGCTGTTTTTT. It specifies CATSPGTLNTGELFF.

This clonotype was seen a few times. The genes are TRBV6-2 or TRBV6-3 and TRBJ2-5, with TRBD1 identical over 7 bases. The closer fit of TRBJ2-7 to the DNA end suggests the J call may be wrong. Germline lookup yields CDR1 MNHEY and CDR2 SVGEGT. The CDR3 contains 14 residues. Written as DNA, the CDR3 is TGTGCCAGCAGACCCCCGGGACAGAGATACGAGCAGTACTTC. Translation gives CASRPPGQRYEQYF.

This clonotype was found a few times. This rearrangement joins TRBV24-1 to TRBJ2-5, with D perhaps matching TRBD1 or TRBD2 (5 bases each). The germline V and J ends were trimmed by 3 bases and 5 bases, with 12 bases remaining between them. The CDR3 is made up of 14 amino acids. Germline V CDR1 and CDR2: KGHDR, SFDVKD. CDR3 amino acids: CATSDPSWGETQYF. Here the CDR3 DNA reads TGTGCCACCAGTGATCCATCATGGGGGGAGACCCAGTACTTC.

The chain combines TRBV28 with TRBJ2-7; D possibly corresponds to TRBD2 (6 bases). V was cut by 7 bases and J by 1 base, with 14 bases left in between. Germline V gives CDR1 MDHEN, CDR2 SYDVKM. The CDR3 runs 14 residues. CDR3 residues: CASTRELWSYEQYF. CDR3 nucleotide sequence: TGTGCCAGCACCCGGGAGTTGTGGTCCTACGAGCAGTACTTC. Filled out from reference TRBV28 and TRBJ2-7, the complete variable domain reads DVKVTQSSRYLVKRTGEKVFLECVQDMDHENMFWYRQDPGLGLRLIYFSYDVKMKEKGDIPEGYSVSREKKERFSLILESASTNQTSMYLCASTRELWSYEQYFGPGTRLTVT.

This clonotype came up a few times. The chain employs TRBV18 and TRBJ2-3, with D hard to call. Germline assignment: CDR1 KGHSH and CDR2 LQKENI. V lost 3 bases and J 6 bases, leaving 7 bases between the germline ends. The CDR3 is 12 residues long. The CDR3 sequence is CASSPMSDTQYF. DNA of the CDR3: TGTGCCAGCTCACCTATGTCGGATACGCAGTATTTT. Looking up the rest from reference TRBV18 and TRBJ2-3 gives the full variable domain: NAGVMQNPRHLVRRRGQEARLRCSPMKGHSHVYWYRQLPEEGLKFMVYLQKENIIDESGMPKERFSAEFPKEGPSILRIQQVVRGDSAAYFCASSPMSDTQYFGPGTRLTVL.